One and the same sample provided the 5 T cell receptor beta chains below, sequenced in a study of OX40 agonist ivuxolimab in advanced cancers. The table came from immunoSEQ multiplex PCR; TCRdb's copy has only in-frame clones and leaves some out. The profile shows tens of thousands of clones, around 84% of them singletons. The sequencing here drew on CD4+ or CD8+ T cells sorted from blood, taken in a trial of the OX40 agonist ivuxolimab. The receptors were gathered from an adult with an advanced solid tumor such as melanoma, head and neck, liver or kidney cancer.

V gene TRBV9 combines with J gene TRBJ2-2, with D perhaps TRBD2 (6 bases). V lost 6 bases, J lost 6 bases, and 18 bases lay in between. Germline CDR1 is SGDLS and CDR2 is YYNGEE. This CDR3 spans 15 amino acids. CDR3 protein: CASTPWRGLSGELFF. In nucleotides, the CDR3 is TGTGCCAGCACCCCATGGAGGGGCCTGTCCGGGGAGCTGTTTTTT.

As DNA, the CDR3 is TGTGCCAGCAGCTTACTAGCGGGGGCCGGGGATGAGCAGTTCTTC. Protein sequence: CASSLLAGAGDEQFF. The V and J genes are TRBV5-4 and TRBJ2-1; TRBD2 aligns across 11 bases. Trimming removed 2 bases from V and 8 bases from J; junction bases left unmatched: 6. Germline CDR1 is SGHNT and CDR2 is YYREEE (reference sequence). The CDR3 runs to 15 residues.

The CDR3 nucleotides are TGCGCCAGCAGCCAAGAGAACAGTGGCCCAGTCACAGATACGCAGTATTTT. Protein sequence: CASSQENSGPVTDTQYF. This rearrangement joins TRBV4-1 to TRBJ2-3; D is unclear. The CDR3 totals 17 residues. Germline V gene lookup returns CDR1 MGHRA and CDR2 YSYEKL. The V and J ends lost 0 bases and 2 bases respectively, with 15 bases between them.

The gene calls are TRBV27 and TRBJ2-5, with 9 bases identical to TRBD2. The V gene's germline CDR1 is MNHEY and CDR2 SMNVEV (reference sequence). The CDR3 runs 15 residues. The V and J ends lost 5 bases and 5 bases, in that order; junction bases with no gene match: 9. DNA of the CDR3: TGTGCCAGCAGTACGCGGGGGGGCCGGTTCGAGACCCAGTACTTC. Translating it yields CASSTRGGRFETQYF.

This chain connects TRBV7-2 to TRBJ2-1, with D perhaps matching TRBD2 (6 bases). CDR1 SGHTA and CDR2 FQGNSA come from the germline V gene. V lost 9 bases and J 5 bases, leaving 26 bases between the germline ends. CDR3 length: 17 residues. CDR3 amino acids: CASMYIAGRIGDNEQFF. The CDR3 DNA reads as TGTGCCAGTATGTATATCGCGGGACGCATAGGGGACAATGAGCAGTTCTTC.